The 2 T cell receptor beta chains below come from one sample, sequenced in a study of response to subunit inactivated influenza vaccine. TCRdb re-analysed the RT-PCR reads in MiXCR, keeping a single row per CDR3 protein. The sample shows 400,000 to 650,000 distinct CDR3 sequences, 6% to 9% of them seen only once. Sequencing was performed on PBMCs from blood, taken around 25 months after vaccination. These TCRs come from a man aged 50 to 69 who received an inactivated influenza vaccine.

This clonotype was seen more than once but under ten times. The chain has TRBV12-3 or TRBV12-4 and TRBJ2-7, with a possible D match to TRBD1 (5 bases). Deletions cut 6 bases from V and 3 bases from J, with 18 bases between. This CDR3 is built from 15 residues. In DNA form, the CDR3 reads TGTGCCAGCAGCCTGGGTCGGACAAGCGACTACGAGCAGTACTTC. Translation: CASSLGRTSDYEQYF.

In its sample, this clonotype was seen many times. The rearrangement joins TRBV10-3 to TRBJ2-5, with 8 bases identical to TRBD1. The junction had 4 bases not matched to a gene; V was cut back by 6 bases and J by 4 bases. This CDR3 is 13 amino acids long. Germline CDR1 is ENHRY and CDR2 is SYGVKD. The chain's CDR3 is CAIRAGTGETQYF. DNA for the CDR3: TGTGCCATCAGGGCCGGGACAGGAGAGACCCAGTACTTC.